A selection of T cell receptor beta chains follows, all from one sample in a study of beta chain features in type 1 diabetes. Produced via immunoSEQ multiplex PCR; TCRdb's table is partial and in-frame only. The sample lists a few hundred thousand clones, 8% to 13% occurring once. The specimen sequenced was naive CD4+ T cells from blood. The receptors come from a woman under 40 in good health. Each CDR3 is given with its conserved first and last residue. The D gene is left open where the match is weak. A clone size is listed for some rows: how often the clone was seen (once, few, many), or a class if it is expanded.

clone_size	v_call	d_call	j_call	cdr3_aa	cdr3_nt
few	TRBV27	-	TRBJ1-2	CASSSQGLGGYTF	TGTGCCAGCAGTTCCCAGGGGCTCGGTGGCTACACCTTC
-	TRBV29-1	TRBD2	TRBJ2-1	CSVELAGYGYNEQFF	TGCAGCGTTGAACTAGCGGGATACGGCTACAATGAGCAGTTCTTC
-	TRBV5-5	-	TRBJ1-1	CASSQQGPKMNTEAFF	TGTGCCAGCAGCCAGCAGGGCCCCAAGATGAACACTGAAGCTTTCTTT
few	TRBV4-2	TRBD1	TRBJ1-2	CASSHQDRGLDYGYTF	TGTGCCAGCAGCCACCAGGACAGGGGACTTGACTATGGCTACACCTTC
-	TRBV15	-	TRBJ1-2	CATSTERGGYTF	TGTGCCACCAGCACGGAGAGGGGGGGCTACACCTTC
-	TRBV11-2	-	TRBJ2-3	CASRLRGRSTDTQYF	TGTGCCAGCAGGTTAAGGGGTAGAAGCACAGATACGCAGTATTTT
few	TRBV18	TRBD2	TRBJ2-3	CASSANPGLAGLYSTDTQYF	TGTGCCAGCTCAGCCAACCCGGGACTAGCGGGACTCTATAGCACAGATACGCAGTATTTT
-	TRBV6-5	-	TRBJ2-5	CASRSFQETQYF	TGTGCCAGCCGTTCCTTCCAAGAGACCCAGTACTTC
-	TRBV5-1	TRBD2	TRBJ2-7	CASSKSSGRAFYEQYF	TGCGCCAGCAGCAAATCTAGCGGGAGGGCCTTCTACGAGCAGTACTTC
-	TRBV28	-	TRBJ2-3	CASRRQLDTQYF	TGTGCCAGCAGGCGACAGCTAGATACGCAGTATTTT
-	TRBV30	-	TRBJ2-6	CAWSVSRGSGANVLTF	TGTGCCTGGAGTGTATCTCGGGGAAGTGGGGCCAACGTCCTGACTTTC
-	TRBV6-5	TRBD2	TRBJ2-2	CASRPGLAGTGELFF	TGTGCCAGCAGGCCGGGACTAGCGGGAACCGGGGAGCTGTTTTTT
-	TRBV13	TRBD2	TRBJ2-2	CASSPGLAGLPGELFF	TGTGCCAGCAGCCCTGGACTAGCGGGATTACCCGGGGAGCTGTTTTTT
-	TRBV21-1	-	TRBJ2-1	CASSRLAGVHNEQFF	TGTGCCAGCAGCAGACTAGCGGGAGTCCACAATGAGCAGTTCTTC
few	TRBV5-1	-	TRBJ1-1	CASSLVISTLTEAFF	TGCGCCAGCAGCTTGGTTATCTCGACACTCACTGAAGCTTTCTTT
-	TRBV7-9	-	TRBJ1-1	CASSLGSGRGTEAFF	TGTGCCAGCAGCTTAGGGTCAGGAAGGGGCACTGAAGCTTTCTTT